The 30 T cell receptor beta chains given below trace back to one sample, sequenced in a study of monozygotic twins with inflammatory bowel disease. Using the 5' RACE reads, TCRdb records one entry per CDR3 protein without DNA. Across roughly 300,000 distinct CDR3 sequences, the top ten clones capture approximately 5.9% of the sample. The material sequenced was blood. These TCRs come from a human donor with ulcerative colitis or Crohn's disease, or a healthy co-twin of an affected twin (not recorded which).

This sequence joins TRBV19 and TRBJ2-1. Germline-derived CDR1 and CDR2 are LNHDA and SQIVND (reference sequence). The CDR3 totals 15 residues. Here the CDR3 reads CASSIFPVANNEQFF.

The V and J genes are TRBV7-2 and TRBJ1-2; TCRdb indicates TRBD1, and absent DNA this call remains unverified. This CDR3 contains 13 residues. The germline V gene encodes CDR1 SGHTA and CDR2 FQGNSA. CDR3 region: CASSADRSGGYTF.

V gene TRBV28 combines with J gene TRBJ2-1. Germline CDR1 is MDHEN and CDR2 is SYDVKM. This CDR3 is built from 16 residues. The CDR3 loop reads CASSLFSGGPYNEQFF.

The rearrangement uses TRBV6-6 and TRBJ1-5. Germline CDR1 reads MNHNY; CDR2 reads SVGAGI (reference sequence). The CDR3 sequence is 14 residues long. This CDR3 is CASEGPYSNQPQHF.

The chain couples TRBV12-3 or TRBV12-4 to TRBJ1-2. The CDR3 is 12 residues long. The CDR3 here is CASSLVVTERIF.

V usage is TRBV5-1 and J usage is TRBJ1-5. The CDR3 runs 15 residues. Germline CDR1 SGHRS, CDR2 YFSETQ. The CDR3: CASSLTAGGNQPQHF.

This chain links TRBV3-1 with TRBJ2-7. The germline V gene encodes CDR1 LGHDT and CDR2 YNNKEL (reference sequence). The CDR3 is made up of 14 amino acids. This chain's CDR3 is CASSQKYENYEQYF.

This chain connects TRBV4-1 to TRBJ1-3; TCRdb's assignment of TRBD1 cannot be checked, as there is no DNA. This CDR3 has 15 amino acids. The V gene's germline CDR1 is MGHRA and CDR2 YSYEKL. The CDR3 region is CASSQTRVSGNTIYF.

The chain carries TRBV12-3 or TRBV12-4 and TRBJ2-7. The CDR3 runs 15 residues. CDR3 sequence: CASSLGAGSSYEQYF.

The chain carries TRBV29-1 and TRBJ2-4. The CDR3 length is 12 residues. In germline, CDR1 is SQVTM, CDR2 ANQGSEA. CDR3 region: CSVEFDRNIQYF.

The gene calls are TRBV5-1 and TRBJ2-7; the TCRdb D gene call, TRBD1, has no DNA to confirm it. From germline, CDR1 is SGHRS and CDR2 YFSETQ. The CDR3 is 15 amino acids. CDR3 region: CASSLGQGASYEQYF.

The CDR3 sequence: CASSLWGSETQYF. The rearrangement links TRBV21-1 to TRBJ2-5; TCRdb's assignment of TRBD1 cannot be checked, as there is no DNA. TRBV21-1 is a pseudogene. The CDR3 sequence is 13 residues long.

The CDR3 region is CASSLLGQFYEQYF. The rearrangement joins TRBV5-1 to TRBJ2-7; the D call from TCRdb, TRBD1, cannot be confirmed without DNA. Germline-derived CDR1 and CDR2 are SGHRS and YFSETQ. The length of the CDR3 is 14 residues.

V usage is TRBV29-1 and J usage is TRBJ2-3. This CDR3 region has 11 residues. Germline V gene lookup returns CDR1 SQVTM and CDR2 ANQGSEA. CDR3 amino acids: CSVERSDTQYF.

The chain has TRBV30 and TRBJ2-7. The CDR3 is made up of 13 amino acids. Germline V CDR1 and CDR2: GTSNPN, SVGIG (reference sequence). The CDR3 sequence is CAWSSGRTYEQYF.

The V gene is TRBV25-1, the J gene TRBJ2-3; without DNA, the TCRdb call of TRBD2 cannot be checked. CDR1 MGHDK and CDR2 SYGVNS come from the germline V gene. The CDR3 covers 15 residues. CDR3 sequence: CASSEWGGATDTQYF.

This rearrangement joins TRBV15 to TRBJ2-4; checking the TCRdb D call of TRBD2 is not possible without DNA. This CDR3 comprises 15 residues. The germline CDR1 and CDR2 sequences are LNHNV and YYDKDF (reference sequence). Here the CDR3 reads CATRGRLAGVDIQYF.

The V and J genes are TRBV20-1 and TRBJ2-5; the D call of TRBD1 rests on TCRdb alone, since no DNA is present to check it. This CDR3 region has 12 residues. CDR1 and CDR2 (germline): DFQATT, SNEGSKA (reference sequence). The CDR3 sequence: CSAGRTGTGQYF.

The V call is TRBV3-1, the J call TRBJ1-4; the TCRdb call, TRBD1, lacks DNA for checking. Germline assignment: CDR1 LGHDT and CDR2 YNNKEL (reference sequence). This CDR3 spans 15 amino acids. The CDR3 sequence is CASSQPQGYGVKLFF.

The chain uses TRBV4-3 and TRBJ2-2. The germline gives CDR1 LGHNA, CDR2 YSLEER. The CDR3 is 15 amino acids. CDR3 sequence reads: CASSQDKSNTGELFF.

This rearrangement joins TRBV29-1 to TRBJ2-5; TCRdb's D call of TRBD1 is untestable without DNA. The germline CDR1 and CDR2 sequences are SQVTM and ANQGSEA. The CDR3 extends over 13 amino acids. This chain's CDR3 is CSVVPGGRETQYF.

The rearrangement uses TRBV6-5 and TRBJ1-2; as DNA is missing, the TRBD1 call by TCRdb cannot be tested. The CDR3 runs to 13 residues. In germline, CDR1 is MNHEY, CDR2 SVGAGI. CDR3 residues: CASTRGQNYGYTF.

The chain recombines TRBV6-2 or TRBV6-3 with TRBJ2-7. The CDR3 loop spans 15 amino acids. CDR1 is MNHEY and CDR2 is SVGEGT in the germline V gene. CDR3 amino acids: CASSYVARSNYEQYF.

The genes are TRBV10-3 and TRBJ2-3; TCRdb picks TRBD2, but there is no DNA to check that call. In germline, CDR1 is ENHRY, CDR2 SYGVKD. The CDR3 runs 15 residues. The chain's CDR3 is CAIRSTSGSIDTQYF.

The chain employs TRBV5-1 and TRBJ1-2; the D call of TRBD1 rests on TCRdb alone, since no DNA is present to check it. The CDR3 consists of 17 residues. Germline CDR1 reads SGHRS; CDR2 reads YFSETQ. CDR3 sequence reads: CASSLSVRRQGVDGYTF.

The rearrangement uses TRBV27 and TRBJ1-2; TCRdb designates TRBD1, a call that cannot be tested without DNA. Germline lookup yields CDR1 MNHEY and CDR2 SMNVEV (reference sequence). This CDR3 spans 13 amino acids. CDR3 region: CASSLPGGRGYTF.

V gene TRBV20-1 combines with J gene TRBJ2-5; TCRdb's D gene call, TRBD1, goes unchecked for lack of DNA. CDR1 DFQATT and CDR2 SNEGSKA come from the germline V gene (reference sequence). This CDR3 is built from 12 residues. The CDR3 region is CSAPLGQETQYF.

The CDR3 protein is CASSLSDGGETQYF. This sequence joins TRBV18 and TRBJ2-5. This CDR3 comprises 14 residues. Germline V lookup: CDR1 KGHSH, CDR2 LQKENI.

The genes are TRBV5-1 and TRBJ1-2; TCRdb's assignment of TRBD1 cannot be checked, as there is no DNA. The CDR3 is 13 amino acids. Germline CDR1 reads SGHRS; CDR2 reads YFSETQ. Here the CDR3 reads CASSLGGGAGYTF. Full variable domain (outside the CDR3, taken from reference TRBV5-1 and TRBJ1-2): KAGVTQTPRYLIKTRGQQVTLSCSPISGHRSVSWYQQTPGQGLQFLFEYFSETQRNKGNFPGRFSGRQFSNSRSEMNVSTLELGDSALYLCASSLGGGAGYTFGSGTRLTVV.

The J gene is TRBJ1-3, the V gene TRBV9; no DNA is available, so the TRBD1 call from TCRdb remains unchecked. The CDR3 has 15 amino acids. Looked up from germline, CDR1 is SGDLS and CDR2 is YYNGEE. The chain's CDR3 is CASSGFQGAGNTIYF.